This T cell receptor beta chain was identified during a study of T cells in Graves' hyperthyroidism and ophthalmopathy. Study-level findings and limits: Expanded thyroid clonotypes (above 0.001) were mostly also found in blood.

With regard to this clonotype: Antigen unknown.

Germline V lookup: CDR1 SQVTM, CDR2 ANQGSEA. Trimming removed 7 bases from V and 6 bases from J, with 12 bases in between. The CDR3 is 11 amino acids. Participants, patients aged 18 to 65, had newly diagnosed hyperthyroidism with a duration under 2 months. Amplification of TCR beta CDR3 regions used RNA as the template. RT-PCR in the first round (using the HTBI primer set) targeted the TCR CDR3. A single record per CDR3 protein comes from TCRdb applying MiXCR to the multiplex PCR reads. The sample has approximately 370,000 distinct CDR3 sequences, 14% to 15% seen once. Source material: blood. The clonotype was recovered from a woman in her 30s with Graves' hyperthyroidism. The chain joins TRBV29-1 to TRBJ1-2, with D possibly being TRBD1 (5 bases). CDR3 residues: CSAQGIDGYTF. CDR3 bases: TGCAGCGCGCAGGGAATAGATGGCTACACCTTC.